The 25 T cell receptor beta chains listed next were all sequenced from one sample in a study of tumor-infiltrating lymphocytes in primary liver carcinoma. Taking about 17-33 mg of unsorted bulk tissue, the authors co-extracted RNA and DNA. TCR beta cDNA was reverse-transcribed from roughly 0.45 ug of total RNA. The reaction used a constant-region primer and ProtoScript II reverse transcriptase. Slightly modified ARM-PCR served as the procedure for the TCR beta libraries. These libraries came from three rounds of nested multiplex PCR. For around 11 cycles apiece, the opening two PCR rounds ran with TRBV1-TRBV30 forward primers and a C-beta reverse primer. TCRdb re-derived calls from the multiplex PCR reads in MiXCR, one entry per CDR3 protein. This sample has approximately 73,000 distinct CDR3 sequences, with 71% found just once. Sequenced material: liver tumor tissue from sampling region 4. Documented subset: tumor region T4, right-lateral pole. The receptor source for this set is a woman aged 55-75 years with primary liver carcinoma and hepatitis B virus infection.

Comment on this clonotype: One junction end does not reproduce the germline sequence, and a read error may be involved. The rearrangement uses TRBV19 and TRBJ2-1; tentative D call: TRBD2 (5 bases). This CDR3 has 13 amino acids. The germline gives CDR1 LNHDA, CDR2 SQIVND (reference sequence). CDR3 region: CTSSIWETNEQFF. CDR3 in DNA: TGTACCAGTAGTATCTGGGAGACCAATGAGCAGTTCTTC.

J is TRBJ2-6 and V is TRBV28, with 7 nucleotides matching TRBD1. Germline V gene data show CDR1 as MDHEN and CDR2 as SYDVKM. There are 16 residues in the CDR3. Losses at the gene ends were 8 bases for V and 0 bases for J; bases not matched to a gene: 7. CDR3 DNA: TGTGCCAGCTACAGGGGACCCCCCTCTGGGGCCAACGTCCTGACTTTC. This codes for CASYRGPPSGANVLTF. Using reference TRBV28 and TRBJ2-6 for the parts outside the CDR3, the full variable domain is DVKVTQSSRYLVKRTGEKVFLECVQDMDHENMFWYRQDPGLGLRLIYFSYDVKMKEKGDIPEGYSVSREKKERFSLILESASTNQTSMYLCASYRGPPSGANVLTFGAGSRLTVL.

Of note for this clonotype: Germline and junction disagree at one end, which may indicate a read error. The V call is TRBV6-1, the J call TRBJ1-1; 8 bases map to TRBD1. Germline CDR1 is MNHNS and CDR2 is SASEGT. The CDR3 consists of 13 residues. CDR3 sequence (DNA): TGTGCCTGCAGTTACAGGGGGAACGCTGAAGCTTTCTTT. This sequence encodes CACSYRGNAEAFF.

Note on this clonotype: It is likely a read error, because the conserved phenylalanine at the end of the CDR3 is missing. This chain links TRBV6-4 with TRBJ2-1, with 11 bases aligning to TRBD2. With V trimmed by 5 bases and J by 8 bases, 11 bases remained unmatched. CDR3 length equals 16 residues. Germline assignment: CDR1 MRHNA and CDR2 SNTAGT. The CDR3 region is CASSRDSGRASDEQFL. The CDR3 region has the DNA TGTGCCAGCAGTCGTGATAGCGGGAGGGCCTCAGATGAGCAGTTCTTA.

V gene TRBV11-2 combines with J gene TRBJ1-4, with a tentative D call TRBD1 (5 bases). Deletions cut 9 bases from V and 7 bases from J, with 18 bases between. The CDR3 is made up of 14 amino acids. Germline lookup yields CDR1 SGHAT and CDR2 FQNNGV. CDR3 coding DNA: TGTGCCAGTAGCCTCCGGGGCAAGGGTGAAAAACTGTTTTTT. Amino acids: CASSLRGKGEKLFF.

The chain uses TRBV29-1 and TRBJ1-2; D is undetermined. The germline V gene has CDR1 SQVTM and CDR2 ANQGSEA. The CDR3 runs 11 residues. The CDR3 bases are TGCAGTGTTCTGCAGGACTATGGCTACACCTTC. It encodes CSVLQDYGYTF.

Note on this clonotype: At one boundary the junction diverges from the germline segment, which might be a read error. V gene TRBV11-2 combines with J gene TRBJ2-2; TRBD1 or TRBD2 may be the D gene (5 bases each). The CDR3 totals 13 residues. The V gene's germline CDR1 is SGHAT and CDR2 FQNNGV. The CDR3 sequence is CASKAQDTRELFF. The DNA for the CDR3 is TGTGCCAGCAAAGCTCAGGACACCAGGGAGCTGTTCTTT.

V usage is TRBV2 and J usage is TRBJ1-6, with 7 bases matching TRBD1. CDR1 is SNHLY and CDR2 is FYNNEI in the germline V gene. After removal of 8 bases from V and 4 bases from J, the junction contained 5 bases not matched to a gene. The CDR3 runs 14 residues. Here the CDR3 DNA reads TGTGCCAGCCTTTTGGGACAGTATAATTCACCCCTCCACTTT. It encodes CASLLGQYNSPLHF. Complete variable domain (other parts from reference TRBV2 and TRBJ1-6): EPEVTQTPSHQVTQMGQEVILRCVPISNHLYFYWYRQILGQKVEFLVSFYNNEISEKSEIFDDQFSVERPDGSNFTLKIRSTKLEDSAMYFCASLLGQYNSPLHFGNGTRLTVT.

On this clonotype itself: Being one base from a much bigger clone, this may be a read error. The gene calls are TRBV7-8 and TRBJ1-1; D gene unclear. CDR1 is SGHVS and CDR2 is FQNEAQ in the germline V gene. The V end was cut by 10 bases, the J end by 2 bases, with 14 bases between. The CDR3 has 13 residues. The CDR3 bases are TGTGCCAACCAACCCGTAAGAAACACTGAAGCTTTCTTT. Protein sequence: CANQPVRNTEAFF.

A word on this clonotype: The junction does not match germline at one end; this may be a read error. V and J are TRBV11-2 and TRBJ2-7, with 12 bases fitting TRBD2. Germline V gives CDR1 SGHAT, CDR2 FQNNGV. This CDR3 spans 14 amino acids. In DNA, the CDR3 is TGTGCCATCAGTTTGACTAGCGGGAGTTACGAGCAGCACTTC. This gives the protein CAISLTSGSYEQHF.

With regard to this clonotype: A much more abundant neighbour one base away suggests this may be a read error. J is TRBJ2-3 and V is TRBV20-1; D not certain. The germline V gene encodes CDR1 DFQATT and CDR2 SNEGSKA (reference sequence). This CDR3 is 14 amino acids long. Trimming left V 0 bases short and J 5 bases short, with 12 bases between. CDR3 nucleotide sequence: TGCAGTGCTAGAGATCCCTACCTAAGAGATACGCAGTATTTT. Its translation: CSARDPYLRDTQYF.

Turning to this clonotype: This may stem from a read error, because a much larger clone lies one nucleotide away. The V gene is TRBV7-9, the J gene TRBJ1-2, with 8 bases aligning to TRBD1. This CDR3 is 13 amino acids long. The germline gives CDR1 SEHNR, CDR2 FQNEAQ (reference sequence). In DNA form, the CDR3 reads TGTGTCAGCAGCCAGACAGGGGAGGGTGGCTACACCTTC. This sequence encodes CVSSQTGEGGYTF. The whole variable domain, remainder taken from reference TRBV7-9 and TRBJ1-2, is DTGVSQNPRHKITKRGQNVTFRCDPISEHNRLYWYRQTLGQGPEFLTYFQNEAQLEKSRLLSDRFSAERPKGSFSTLEIQRTEQGDSAMYLCVSSQTGEGGYTFGSGTRLTVV.

The V and J genes are TRBV5-5 and TRBJ2-7, with D tentatively TRBD1 (5 bases). The CDR3 loop spans 16 amino acids. Germline CDR1 is SGHKS and CDR2 is YYEKEE (reference sequence). With 6 bases removed from V and 1 base from J, the gap between germline ends came to 20 bases. CDR3 coding DNA: TGTGCCAGCATCCTAACAGGTTCAGCGCTTTCCTACGAGCAGTACTTC. Amino acid sequence: CASILTGSALSYEQYF.

Note on this clonotype: The germline gene is not matched at one end of the junction; a read error may be the cause. The J gene is TRBJ2-2, the V gene TRBV10-3, with D tentatively TRBD2 (5 bases). The germline gives CDR1 ENHRY, CDR2 SYGVKD. CDR3 length: 17 residues. The CDR3 DNA is TGTGCCATAAAATCCGGACTGAATAGTGGCCCCACTGGGGAGATGCTTTTT. Amino acids: CAIKSGLNSGPTGEMLF.

On this clonotype: The junction and the germline gene differ at one end; a read error may be behind it. The chain combines TRBV6-1 with TRBJ2-1; 9 positions agree with TRBD2. The CDR3 spans 16 residues. Per germline, CDR1 MNHNS and CDR2 SASEGT. This CDR3 is CASSDPSGTSYNEEFF. CDR3 in DNA: TGTGCCAGTAGTGACCCTAGCGGGACCTCCTACAATGAGGAGTTCTTC.

This clonotype was detected only once. Germline is not matched at one junction end, which may reflect a read error. The chain uses TRBV11-2 and TRBJ2-2; TRBD2 might be the D (5 bases). The CDR3 is 15 amino acids. Looked up from germline, CDR1 is SGHAT and CDR2 is FQNNGV. CDR3 in amino acids: CASSPPRGSTGKLFF. The CDR3 DNA is TGTGCCAGCAGCCCTCCGCGAGGATCGACCGGGAAGCTGTTTTTT.

In the case of this clonotype: One end of the junction is discordant with germline, which a read error may explain. The rearrangement links TRBV7-9 to TRBJ2-1, with 9 bases that match TRBD1. Per the germline V gene, CDR1 is SEHNR and CDR2 is FQNEAQ (reference sequence). The CDR3 spans 15 residues. CDR3 loop: CVSSFDRGRENEKFF. The CDR3 nucleotides read TGTGTCAGCAGCTTCGACAGGGGGAGAGAGAATGAGAAGTTCTTC. The full variable domain, its missing parts supplied by reference TRBV7-9 and TRBJ2-1, is DTGVSQNPRHKITKRGQNVTFRCDPISEHNRLYWYRQTLGQGPEFLTYFQNEAQLEKSRLLSDRFSAERPKGSFSTLEIQRTEQGDSAMYLCVSSFDRGRENEKFFGPGTRLTVL.

The chain's CDR3 is CASSPPQGLTRELFF. The CDR3 DNA reads TGTGCCAGCAGCCCTCCCCAAGGACTGACCAGGGAGCTGTTTTTT. The chain has TRBV11-2 and TRBJ2-2; a weak D match, TRBD2 (5 bases). The CDR3 is 15 residues long. CDR1 is SGHAT and CDR2 is FQNNGV in the germline V gene. Trimming pared 5 bases from V and 9 bases from J, leaving 19 bases between.

A word on this clonotype: A read error is likely, as this CDR3 ends without the conserved phenylalanine or tryptophan. V is TRBV14 and J is TRBJ2-7, with 10 bases identical to TRBD2. Germline CDR1 reads SGHDN; CDR2 reads FVKESK. The CDR3 covers 13 residues. Unmatched junction bases numbered 5, after V lost 2 bases and J lost 10 bases. The CDR3 bases are TGTGCCAGCAGCCAACTAGCGGGAGCAGGACAGTACTCC. Its protein is CASSQLAGAGQYS.

The chain has TRBV28 and TRBJ2-1; D possibly matches TRBD1 or TRBD2 (5 bases each). This CDR3 contains 16 residues. V lost 8 bases and J lost 8, with 25 bases in between. Germline V gene sequence: CDR1 MDHEN, CDR2 SYDVKM. The CDR3 region has the DNA TGTGCCAGCTCAAAAACGGATCTGGGGGATTTACATGAGCAGTTCTTC. This sequence encodes CASSKTDLGDLHEQFF.

A note on this clonotype: This likely comes from a read error, as the CDR3 has no conserved phenylalanine or tryptophan at its end. The chain carries TRBV29-1 and TRBJ2-5; 10 bases match TRBD1. Germline lookup yields CDR1 SQVTM and CDR2 ANQGSEA. This CDR3 is built from 15 residues. CDR3 region: CSAEGGTGDQEPQYC. The CDR3 nucleotides are TGCAGCGCGGAAGGGGGGACAGGGGACCAAGAGCCCCAGTACTGC.

As concerns this clonotype: The junction and the germline gene differ at one end; a read error may be behind it. The V and J genes are TRBV5-1 and TRBJ2-4; tentatively, D is TRBD1 (6 bases). This CDR3 contains 17 residues. Germline values: CDR1 SGHRS, CDR2 YFSETQ. CDR3 sequence: CASGLSRYQGIGDIQYF. CDR3 nucleotides: TGCGCCAGCGGCTTATCCCGCTACCAGGGGATTGGGGACATTCAGTACTTC.

A note on this clonotype: One junction end disagrees with the germline gene, perhaps due to a read error. The chain recombines TRBV7-3 with TRBJ2-3, with D unresolved. CDR1 is SGHTA, CDR2 FQGTGA, per germline. The CDR3 has 14 residues. DNA for the CDR3: TGTGCCAGCAGCTTAAACCCCTCCACAGATACGCGGTATTTT. This gives the protein CASSLNPSTDTRYF.

As to this clonotype: An end of the junction does not agree with germline; a read error may underlie this. This chain joins TRBV4-2 and TRBJ2-1, with D perhaps matching TRBD2 (6 bases). The CDR3 totals 18 residues. In germline, CDR1 is LGHNA, CDR2 YNFKEQ. CDR3 amino acids: CASSQQGRGTITYNKQFF. The CDR3 DNA reads as TGTGCCAGCAGCCAACAGGGCCGGGGGACGATTACATACAATAAGCAGTTCTTC.

A remark on this clonotype: At one end the junction does not follow the germline gene, possibly because of a read error. The V call is TRBV6-1, the J call TRBJ1-2; no clear D gene. CDR3 size: 15 residues. Germline V gene sequence: CDR1 MNHNS, CDR2 SASEGT. The CDR3 spells CASSENSCNNYGYIF. The CDR3 nucleotides are TGTGCCAGCAGTGAAAACTCCTGCAATAACTATGGCTACATCTTC.